This T cell receptor beta chain is drawn from a study of cytomegalovirus exposure and HLA in healthy donors listed by TCRdb under 2017. As for the study more broadly: According to a later analysis, the approximately 120 validation repertoires were produced on the same platform as the roughly 720 repertoires of the first cohort. To predict cytomegalovirus infection status, the study combined high-throughput TCR immunosequencing, statistical association of individual TCRs with disease status, and machine learning. Along with the approximately 650-subject first cohort, a separate validation cohort of over a hundred different subjects was used. The study aimed to test whether cataloging public T cell receptors could reveal signatures of past pathogen exposure. Summary of the overall study and its limitations: Of the cluster scores, approximately 95% were above 0 in a later analysis, which found that TCRs clustered in the first cohort also tended to co-occur in the 120 validation repertoires. A later analysis had no HLA typing for the validation cohort, so co-occurrence there was scored across all 130 or so repertoires. The classifier was reported to diagnose cytomegalovirus status with high specificity and sensitivity in both the original and validation cohorts. While some public TCRs were present in many individuals, most TCR sequences turned up only very rarely across donors. The study listed around 160 TCR beta chains as associated with cytomegalovirus. In vitro tests confirmed that three of the cytomegalovirus-associated TCR beta chains recognize cytomegalovirus antigens. The authors suggested that the approach could potentially be generalized to other disease states and immunological phenotypes.

Library creation used the immunoSEQ multiplex PCR assay. In the authors' own workflow: A statistical classification framework was built to diagnose cytomegalovirus status from the catalog of TCR beta chain sequences. TCRdb retrieved this table from immuneACCESS and kept in-frame rearrangements only. Not all clones are present; in checked studies, unresolved V genes account for under half, and no reason is known for the remainder. Clonal size and the V and J genes are those of that table, whereas D and trimming came from the DNA. Within this sample are approximately 280,000 clones, with over 75% of them counted one time only. Of the sample, 0.92% falls within the top ten clones. In the case of this clone: Its antigen remains unidentified. Base qualities were left out, and no much larger clone turns up one base away.

The donors belonged to the validation cohort of over a hundred subjects, which was separate from the roughly 670-subject first cohort. Based on the germline V gene (reference sequence), the CDR1 and CDR2 sequences are SGHKS and YYEKEE. V is trimmed back by 4 bases and J by 6 bases, and the junction contains 7 bases that no gene match accounts for. From the cysteine through the phenylalanine, the CDR3 covers 15 amino acids. Of all the DNA, just the CDR3 is kept, 45 bases in frame from base 1. Sequencing was performed on PBMCs. The chain is made from TRBV5-5 and TRBJ2-1, with TRBD2 identical over 10 junction bases. This TCR came from a woman between 18 and 29 years old in good health and CMV-seronegative. The nucleotide sequence reads as follows: TGTGCCAGCAGCGCTGGGGGACTAGCGTCCAATGAGCAGTTCTTC. It is translated as CASSAGGLASNEQFF.